The clone carrying this T cell receptor beta chain was observed at least ten times. Germline V gene lookup returns CDR1 SGHAT and CDR2 FQNNGV. The CDR3 consists of 16 residues. The V and J ends lost 5 bases and 6 bases respectively, with 22 bases between them. For TCR beta, libraries came from iRepertoire HTBI primers and Arm-PCR of CDR3 regions. TCRdb ran MiXCR on the multiplex PCR reads and lists one entry per CDR3 protein. The sample includes about 420,000 distinct CDR3 sequences, about 17% of them seen just once. Time point in this sample: newly diagnosed GD, antithyroid drugs for less than 3 months. The TCR library was made from RNA extracted from PBMCs. These data originate in a study of regulatory T cells in long-lasting Graves disease. Separately, the same data were catalogued under a study of T cells in Graves' hyperthyroidism and ophthalmopathy.

The TCR was taken from a woman in her late teens or twenties with Graves disease. Specimen: peripheral blood mononuclear cells (PBMCs), collected at new diagnosis, from a patient treated with antithyroid drugs. The chain employs TRBV11-2 and TRBJ1-2; D gene uncertain. CDR3 in DNA: TGTGCCAGCAGCAAGCGTCAACCCGGAATCTCCGATGGCTACACCTTC. This translates into CASSKRQPGISDGYTF.